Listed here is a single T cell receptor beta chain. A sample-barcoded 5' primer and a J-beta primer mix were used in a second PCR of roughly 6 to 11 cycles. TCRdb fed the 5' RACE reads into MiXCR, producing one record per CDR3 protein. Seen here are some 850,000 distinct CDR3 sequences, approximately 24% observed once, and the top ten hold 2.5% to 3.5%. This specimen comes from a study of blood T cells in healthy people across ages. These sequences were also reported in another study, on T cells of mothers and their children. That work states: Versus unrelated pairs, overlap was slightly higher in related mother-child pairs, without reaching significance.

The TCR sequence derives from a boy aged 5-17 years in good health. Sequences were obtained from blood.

CDR3 bases: TGTGCCAGCGGCCGGGACAATGGCATTCAGTACTTC. Protein: CASGRDNGIQYF. The gene calls are TRBV11-3 and TRBJ2-4, with D perhaps matching TRBD1 (6 bases). Per germline, CDR1 SGHNT and CDR2 YENEEA. Deletions cut 8 bases from V and 9 bases from J, with 14 bases between. The CDR3 is 12 residues long.